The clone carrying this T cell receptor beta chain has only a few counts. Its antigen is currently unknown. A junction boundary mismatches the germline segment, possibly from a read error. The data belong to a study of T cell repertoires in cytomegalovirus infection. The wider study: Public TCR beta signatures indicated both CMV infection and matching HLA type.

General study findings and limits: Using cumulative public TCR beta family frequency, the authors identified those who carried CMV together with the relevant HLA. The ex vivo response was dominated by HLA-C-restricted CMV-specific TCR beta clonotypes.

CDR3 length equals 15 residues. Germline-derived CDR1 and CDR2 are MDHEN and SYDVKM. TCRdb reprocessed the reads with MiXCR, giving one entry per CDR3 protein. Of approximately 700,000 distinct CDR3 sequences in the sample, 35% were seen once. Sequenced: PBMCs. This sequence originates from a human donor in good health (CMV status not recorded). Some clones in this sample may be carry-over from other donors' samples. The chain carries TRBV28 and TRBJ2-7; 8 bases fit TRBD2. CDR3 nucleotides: TGTGCCAGCACCTTAGCGGGGAGAGGGTCCTATGAGCAGTACTTC. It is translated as CASTLAGRGSYEQYF.